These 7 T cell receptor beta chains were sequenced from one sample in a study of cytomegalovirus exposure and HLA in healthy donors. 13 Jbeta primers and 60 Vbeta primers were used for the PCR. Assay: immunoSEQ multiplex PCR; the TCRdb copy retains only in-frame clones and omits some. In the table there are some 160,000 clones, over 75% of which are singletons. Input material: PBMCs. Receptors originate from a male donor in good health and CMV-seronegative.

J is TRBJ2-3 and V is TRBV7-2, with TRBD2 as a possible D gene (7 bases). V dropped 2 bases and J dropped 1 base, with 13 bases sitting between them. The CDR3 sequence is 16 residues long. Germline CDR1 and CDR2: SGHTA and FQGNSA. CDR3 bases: TGTGCCAGCAGCTTAAGGCGGGGGCTTCGCACAGATACGCAGTATTTT. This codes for CASSLRRGLRTDTQYF. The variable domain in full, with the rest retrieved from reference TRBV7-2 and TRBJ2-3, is GAGVSQSPSNKVTEKGKDVELRCDPISGHTALYWYRQSLGQGLEFLIYFQGNSAPDKSGLPSDRFSAERTGGSVSTLTIQRTQQEDSAVYLCASSLRRGLRTDTQYFGPGTRLTVL.

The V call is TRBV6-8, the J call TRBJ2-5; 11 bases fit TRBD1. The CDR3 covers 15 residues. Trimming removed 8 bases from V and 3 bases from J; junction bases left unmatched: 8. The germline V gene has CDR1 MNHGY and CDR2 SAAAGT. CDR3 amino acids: CASDFRTGGEETQYF. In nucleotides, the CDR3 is TGTGCCAGCGACTTCCGGACAGGGGGCGAAGAGACCCAGTACTTC.

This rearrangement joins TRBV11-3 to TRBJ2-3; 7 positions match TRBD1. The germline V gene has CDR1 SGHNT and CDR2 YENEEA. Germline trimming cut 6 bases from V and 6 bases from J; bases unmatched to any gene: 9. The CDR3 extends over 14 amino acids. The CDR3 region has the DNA TGTGCCAGCAGGCCCGGACAGGCCTCGGATACGCAGTATTTT. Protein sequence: CASRPGQASDTQYF.

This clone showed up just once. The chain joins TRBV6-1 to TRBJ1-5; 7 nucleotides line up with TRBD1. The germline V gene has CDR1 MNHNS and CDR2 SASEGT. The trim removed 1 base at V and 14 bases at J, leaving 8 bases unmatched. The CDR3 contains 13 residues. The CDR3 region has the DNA TGTGCCAGCAGTGAAGACCCAAGGGGGCTCGAGCATTTT. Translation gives CASSEDPRGLEHF.

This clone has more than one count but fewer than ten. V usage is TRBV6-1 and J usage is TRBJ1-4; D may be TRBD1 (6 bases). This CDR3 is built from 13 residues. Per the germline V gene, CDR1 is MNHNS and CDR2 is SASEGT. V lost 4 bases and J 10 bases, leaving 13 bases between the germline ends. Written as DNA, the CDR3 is TGTGCCAGCAGTGGTGCGGGAGGGGGAAAACTGTTTTTT. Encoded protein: CASSGAGGGKLFF.

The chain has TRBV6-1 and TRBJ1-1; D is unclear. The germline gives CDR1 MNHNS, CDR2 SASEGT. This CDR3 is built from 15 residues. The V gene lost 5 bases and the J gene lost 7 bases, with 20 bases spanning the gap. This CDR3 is CASSPILGGMSEAFF. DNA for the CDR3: TGTGCCAGCAGTCCCATTTTAGGAGGGATGAGTGAAGCTTTCTTT.

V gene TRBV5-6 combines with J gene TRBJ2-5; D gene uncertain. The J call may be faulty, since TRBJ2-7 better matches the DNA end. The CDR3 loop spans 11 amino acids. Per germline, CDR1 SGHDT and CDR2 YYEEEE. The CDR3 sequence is CASSLDYEQYF. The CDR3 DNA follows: TGTGCCAGCAGCTTGGACTACGAGCAGTACTTC.